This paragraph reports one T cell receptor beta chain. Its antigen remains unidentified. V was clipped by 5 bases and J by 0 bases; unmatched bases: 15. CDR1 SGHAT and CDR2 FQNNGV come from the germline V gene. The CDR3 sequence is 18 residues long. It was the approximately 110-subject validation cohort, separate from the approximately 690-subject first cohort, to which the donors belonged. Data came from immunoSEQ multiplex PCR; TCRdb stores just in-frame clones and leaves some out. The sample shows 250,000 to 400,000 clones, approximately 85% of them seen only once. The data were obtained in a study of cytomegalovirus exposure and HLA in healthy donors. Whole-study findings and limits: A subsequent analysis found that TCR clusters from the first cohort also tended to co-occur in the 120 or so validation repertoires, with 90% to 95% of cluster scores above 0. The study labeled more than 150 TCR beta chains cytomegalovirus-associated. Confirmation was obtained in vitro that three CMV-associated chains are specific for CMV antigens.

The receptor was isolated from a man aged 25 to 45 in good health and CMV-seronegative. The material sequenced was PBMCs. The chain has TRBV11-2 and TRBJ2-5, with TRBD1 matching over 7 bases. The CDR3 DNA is TGTGCCAGCAGCCCACGACAGGGTTCGTTTCAGTACCAAGAGACCCAGTACTTC. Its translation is CASSPRQGSFQYQETQYF.